What follows are 12 T cell receptor beta chains derived from one specimen sequenced in a study of blood T cell repertoires in COVID-19. Data came from immunoSEQ multiplex PCR; TCRdb stores just in-frame clones and leaves some out. Here the sample spans some 200,000 clones, about four fifths being singletons. Sequences were obtained from peripheral blood. The receptor set was obtained from a woman in her thirties who had recovered from COVID-19.

The rearrangement links TRBV5-1 to TRBJ2-7; D uncertain. The CDR3 loop spans 14 amino acids. V lost 0 bases to trimming and J lost 3 bases, with 10 bases between them. Germline V gives CDR1 SGHRS, CDR2 YFSETQ. The CDR3 is CASSLGPPNYEQYF. CDR3 DNA sequence: TGCGCCAGCAGCTTGGGGCCCCCCAACTACGAGCAGTACTTC.

The CDR3 sequence: CASSPEGLGNTGELFF. As DNA, the CDR3 is TGCGCCAGCAGTCCGGAGGGGCTTGGTAACACCGGGGAGCTGTTTTTT. V and J are TRBV10-1 and TRBJ2-2; perhaps TRBD2 as D (6 bases). Trimming cost V 5 bases and J 2 bases, with 15 bases left between them. The germline gives CDR1 WNHNN, CDR2 SYGVQD (reference sequence). CDR3 size: 16 residues.

The chain joins TRBV19 to TRBJ2-2; TRBD2 is a possible D gene (5 bases). The germline V and J ends were trimmed by 5 bases and 2 bases, with 12 bases remaining between them. Germline CDR1 is LNHDA and CDR2 is SQIVND (reference sequence). There are 15 residues in the CDR3. CDR3 sequence: CASSRSGFNTGELFF. CDR3 nucleotide sequence: TGTGCCAGTAGTCGATCGGGATTTAACACCGGGGAGCTGTTTTTT.

Concerning this clone itself: The same CDR3 is also encoded by other DNA sequences in this sample. The chain joins TRBV5-1 to TRBJ2-1, with TRBD1 matching 10 bases. There are 15 residues in the CDR3. V trimming: 4 bases; J trimming: 2 bases; junction bases outside the gene matches: 3. CDR1 is SGHRS and CDR2 is YFSETQ in the germline V gene. The CDR3 here is CASSAGQGAYNEQFF. The CDR3 DNA is TGCGCCAGCAGCGCCGGACAGGGGGCCTACAATGAGCAGTTCTTC.

The chain carries TRBV7-7 and TRBJ2-5, with 11 bases aligning to TRBD1. With 1 base clipped from V and 5 bases from J, the junction kept 6 bases outside the gene matches. This CDR3 region has 16 residues. Germline V gives CDR1 SSHAT, CDR2 FNYEAQ (reference sequence). The CDR3 DNA reads as TGTGCCAGCAGCTTAGAAAGGACAGGGGGCTGGGAGACCCAGTACTTC. As protein: CASSLERTGGWETQYF.

The rearrangement links TRBV6-1 to TRBJ2-4; TRBD1 agrees at 9 bases. This CDR3 contains 14 residues. V lost 3 bases to trimming and J lost 8 bases; unmatched junction nucleotides: 5. Germline V gene lookup returns CDR1 MNHNS and CDR2 SASEGT. DNA for the CDR3: TGTGCCAGCAGTGACCCCCGACAGGGGGACATTCAGTACTTC. It translates to CASSDPRQGDIQYF.

Only one count was recorded for this clone. V and J are TRBV6-7 and TRBJ1-1; no clear D. TRBV6-7 is an ORF for which the function is uncertain. The CDR3 is 16 residues long. With 9 bases removed from V and 1 base from J, the gap between germline ends came to 21 bases. For the CDR3, the DNA is TGTGCCAGATCCGTAGGGAGCCTGGGTCGGAACACTGAAGCTTTCTTT. The encoded protein is CARSVGSLGRNTEAFF.

The chain has TRBV7-3 and TRBJ2-1, with D possibly being TRBD1 (6 bases). From germline, CDR1 is SGHTA and CDR2 FQGTGA. V was pared by 4 bases and J by 1 base, with 11 bases between. This CDR3 region has 15 residues. The CDR3 DNA sequence: TGTGCCAGCAGCTCCAACGGACAGTCCTACAATGAGCAGTTCTTC. It codes for CASSSNGQSYNEQFF.

The chain has TRBV27 and TRBJ1-1, with 7 bases matching TRBD1. CDR3 length: 13 amino acids. V was pared by 5 bases and J by 3 bases, with 3 bases of the junction left unmatched. Germline CDR1 reads MNHEY; CDR2 reads SMNVEV (reference sequence). This chain's CDR3 is CASSATGYTEAFF. In nucleotides, the CDR3 is TGTGCCAGCAGTGCGACAGGGTACACTGAAGCTTTCTTT.

This chain joins TRBV5-1 and TRBJ1-6; D not certain. Germline CDR1 is SGHRS and CDR2 is YFSETQ. V was shortened by 7 bases and J by 2 bases, with 4 bases between the two germline ends. The CDR3 is made up of 12 amino acids. The CDR3 sequence is CASATYNSPLHF. The DNA of the CDR3 is TGCGCCAGCGCTACCTATAATTCACCCCTCCACTTT.

This rearrangement joins TRBV10-2 to TRBJ2-5, with 12 bases fitting TRBD2. This CDR3 contains 18 residues. From germline, CDR1 is WSHSY and CDR2 SAAADI. Trimming took 6 bases from V and 4 from J; bases not matched to a gene: 15. The CDR3 bases are TGCGCCAGCAGAGCACTATCCCTAGCGGGAGGGTACGGAGAGACCCAGTACTTC. Translation: CASRALSLAGGYGETQYF.

The chain carries TRBV4-1 and TRBJ2-5, with 7 bases aligning to TRBD2. V gave up 1 base and J gave up 1 base; unmatched junction bases: 6. The germline gives CDR1 MGHRA, CDR2 YSYEKL. This CDR3 is built from 16 residues. This CDR3 reads CASSQVRGGSQETQYF. CDR3 nucleotides: TGCGCCAGCAGCCAAGTTCGAGGCGGGAGCCAAGAGACCCAGTACTTC.